The clone carrying this T cell receptor beta chain has a single count. This sample stems from a study of blood T cell repertoires in COVID-19. The table came from immunoSEQ multiplex PCR; TCRdb's copy has only in-frame clones and leaves some out. The table records around 250,000 clones, roughly 90% of them present only once. There are 17 residues in the CDR3. Germline-derived CDR1 and CDR2 are SGDLS and YYNGEE. With 4 bases removed from V and 0 bases from J, the gap between germline ends came to 17 bases. Material: PBMCs or T cells enriched from blood (not recorded which). V usage is TRBV9 and J usage is TRBJ1-3; TRBD1 might be the D (6 bases). This sequence was found in a woman in her 30s who had recovered from COVID-19. The CDR3 here is CASSSQGLQYSGNTIYF. Written as DNA, the CDR3 is TGTGCCAGCAGCTCACAGGGTCTGCAATACTCTGGAAACACCATATATTTT.